The T cell receptor beta chain under discussion was sequenced for a study of siplizumab effects on memory and regulatory T cells. Whole-study results and caveats: Naive T cells were seemingly more diverse than memory cells, and major contributions to the alloresponse seemed to be made by them. Siplizumab significantly lowered the alloreactive sequences that could be traced to unstimulated CD4+ memory cells. Siplizumab cultures yielded proliferating Tregs whose suppressive function was not confirmed.

V lost 0 bases and J lost 5, with 11 bases in between. The CDR3 spans 14 residues. Germline CDR1 SEHNR, CDR2 FQNEAQ (reference sequence). Per sample, approximately 10^5 TCR templates underwent assay. Only in-frame clones appear in the TCRdb table, and some are missing; sequencing was by immunoSEQ multiplex PCR. The sample contains 90,000 to 140,000 clones, about 92% of which appear only once. In regard to this clone: Its antigen is unidentified.

Sequenced: CD4+ T cells sorted from blood. This TCR came from a human donor in good health. The genes are TRBV7-9 and TRBJ2-7; no firm D call. The DNA for the CDR3 is TGTGCCAGCAGCTTAGCGGTCCCCGCGAACGAGCAGTACTTC. Amino acid sequence: CASSLAVPANEQYF. Filled out from reference TRBV7-9 and TRBJ2-7, the complete variable domain reads DTGVSQNPRHKITKRGQNVTFRCDPISEHNRLYWYRQTLGQGPEFLTYFQNEAQLEKSRLLSDRFSAERPKGSFSTLEIQRTEQGDSAMYLCASSLAVPANEQYFGPGTRLTVT.